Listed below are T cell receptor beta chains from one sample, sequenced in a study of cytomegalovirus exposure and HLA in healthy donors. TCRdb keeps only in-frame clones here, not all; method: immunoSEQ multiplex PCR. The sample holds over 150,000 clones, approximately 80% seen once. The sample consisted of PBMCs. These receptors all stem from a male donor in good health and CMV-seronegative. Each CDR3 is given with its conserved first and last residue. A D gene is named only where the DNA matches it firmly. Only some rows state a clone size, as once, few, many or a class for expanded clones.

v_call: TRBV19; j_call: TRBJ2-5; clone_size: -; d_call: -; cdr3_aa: CASSIRPGETQYF; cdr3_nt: TGTGCCAGTAGTATCAGACCGGGGGAGACCCAGTACTTC
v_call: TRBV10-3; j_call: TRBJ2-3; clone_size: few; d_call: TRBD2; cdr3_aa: CAIMASGTTDTQYF; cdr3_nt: TGTGCCATCATGGCTAGCGGGACCACAGATACGCAGTATTTT
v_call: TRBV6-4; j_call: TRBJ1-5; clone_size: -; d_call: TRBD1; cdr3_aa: CASMPGQGEFSNQPQHF; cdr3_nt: TGTGCCAGCATGCCGGGACAGGGGGAATTTAGCAATCAGCCCCAGCATTTT
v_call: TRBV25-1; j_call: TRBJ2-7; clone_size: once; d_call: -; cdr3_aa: CASSEYVADYEQYF; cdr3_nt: TGTGCCAGCAGTGAATACGTAGCTGACTACGAGCAGTACTTC
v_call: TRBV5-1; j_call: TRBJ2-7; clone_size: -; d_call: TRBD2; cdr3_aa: CASSLAGGSYEQYF; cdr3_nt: TGCGCCAGCAGCTTGGCGGGGGGATCCTACGAGCAGTACTTC
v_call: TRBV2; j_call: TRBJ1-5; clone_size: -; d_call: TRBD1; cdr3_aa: CASSAIRQGPGYSNQPQHF; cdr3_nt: TGTGCCAGCAGTGCGATCCGACAGGGCCCGGGGTATAGCAATCAGCCCCAGCATTTT
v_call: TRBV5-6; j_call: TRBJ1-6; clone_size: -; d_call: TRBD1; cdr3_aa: CASTRLSDRVISPLHF; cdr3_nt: TGTGCCAGCACCAGGCTCTCCGACAGGGTAATTTCACCCCTCCACTTT
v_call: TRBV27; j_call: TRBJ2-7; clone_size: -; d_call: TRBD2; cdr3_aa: CASSGLAGYEQYF; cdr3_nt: TGTGCCAGCAGTGGCCTAGCGGGATACGAGCAGTACTTC
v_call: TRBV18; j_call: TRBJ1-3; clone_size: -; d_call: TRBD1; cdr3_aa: CASSPLGQGKISGNTIYF; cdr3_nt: TGTGCCAGCTCACCCCTTGGACAGGGGAAAATCTCTGGAAACACCATATATTTT
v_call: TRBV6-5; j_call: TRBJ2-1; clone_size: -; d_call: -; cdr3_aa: CASSSAQLGDDEQFF; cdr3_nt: TGTGCCAGCAGTTCAGCCCAACTAGGCGACGATGAGCAGTTCTTC
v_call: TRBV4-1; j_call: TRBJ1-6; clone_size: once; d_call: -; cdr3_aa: CASSQDGGSPLHF; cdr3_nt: TGCGCCAGCAGCCAAGACGGGGGTTCACCCCTCCACTTT
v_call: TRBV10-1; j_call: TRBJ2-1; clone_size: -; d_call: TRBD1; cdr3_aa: CASRTDRSSYNEQFF; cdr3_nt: TGCGCCAGCAGGACGGACAGGAGCTCCTACAATGAGCAGTTCTTC
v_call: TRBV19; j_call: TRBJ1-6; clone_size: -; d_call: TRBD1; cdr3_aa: CASKPQGGDNSPLHF; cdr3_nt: TGTGCCAGTAAGCCACAGGGGGGGGATAATTCACCCCTCCACTTT
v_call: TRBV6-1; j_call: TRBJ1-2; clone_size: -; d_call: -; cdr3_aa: CANRGVGSYTF; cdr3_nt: TGTGCCAACAGAGGCGTCGGGAGCTACACCTTC
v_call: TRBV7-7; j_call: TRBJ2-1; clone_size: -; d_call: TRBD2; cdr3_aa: CASSLASGMNNEQFF; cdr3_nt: TGTGCTAGCAGCTTAGCTAGCGGGATGAACAATGAGCAGTTCTTC
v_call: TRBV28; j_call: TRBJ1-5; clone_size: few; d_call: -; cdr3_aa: CASSSPSLGVNQPQHF; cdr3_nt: TGTGCCAGCAGTTCCCCATCTCTCGGGGTAAATCAGCCCCAGCATTTT
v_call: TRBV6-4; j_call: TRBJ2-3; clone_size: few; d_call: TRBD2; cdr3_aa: CASRLTSGRGNRTDTQYF; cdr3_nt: TGTGCCAGCAGATTGACTAGCGGGAGGGGGAATCGGACAGATACGCAGTATTTT
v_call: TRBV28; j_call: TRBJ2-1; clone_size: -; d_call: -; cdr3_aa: CASSLAGRHYEQFF; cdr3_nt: TGTGCCAGCAGTTTAGCGGGACGCCACTATGAGCAGTTCTTC
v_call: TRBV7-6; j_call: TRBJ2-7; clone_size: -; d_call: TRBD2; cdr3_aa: CASRSAGTSDYEQYF; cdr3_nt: TGTGCCAGCAGAAGCGCCGGGACTAGTGACTACGAGCAGTACTTC
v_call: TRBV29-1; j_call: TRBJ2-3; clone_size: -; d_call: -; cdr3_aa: CSVAEAAVGDTQYF; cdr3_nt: TGCAGCGTTGCGGAGGCGGCCGTGGGAGATACGCAGTATTTT
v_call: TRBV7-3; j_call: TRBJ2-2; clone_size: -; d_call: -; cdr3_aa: CASSLRSDNRNTGELFF; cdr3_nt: TGTGCCAGCAGCTTGCGTTCGGACAACAGAAACACCGGGGAGCTGTTTTTT
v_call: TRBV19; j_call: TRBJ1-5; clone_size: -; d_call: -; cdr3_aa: CASSMGDGSNQPQHF; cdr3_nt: TGTGCCAGTAGTATGGGAGACGGCAGCAATCAGCCCCAGCATTTT
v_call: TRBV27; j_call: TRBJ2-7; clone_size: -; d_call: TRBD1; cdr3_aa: CASSIQGAKQYF; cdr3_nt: TGTGCCAGCAGTATACAGGGGGCGAAGCAGTACTTC
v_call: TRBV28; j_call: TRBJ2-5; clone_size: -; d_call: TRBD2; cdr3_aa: CASSSSGRVKETQYF; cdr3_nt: TGTGCCAGCAGCTCTAGCGGGAGGGTGAAGGAGACCCAGTACTTC
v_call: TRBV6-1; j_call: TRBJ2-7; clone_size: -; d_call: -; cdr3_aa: CASSELAHSYEQYF; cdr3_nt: TGTGCCAGCAGTGAACTAGCGCACTCCTACGAGCAGTACTTC
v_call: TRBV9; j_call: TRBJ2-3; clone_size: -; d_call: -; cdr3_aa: CASSVGTKKQYF; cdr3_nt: TGTGCCAGCAGCGTAGGAACAAAGAAGCAGTATTTT
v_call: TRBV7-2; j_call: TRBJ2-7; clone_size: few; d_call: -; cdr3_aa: CASSTTPSATRLIF; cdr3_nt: TGTGCCAGCAGCACCACGCCCTCGGCGACTAGGCTGATATTC
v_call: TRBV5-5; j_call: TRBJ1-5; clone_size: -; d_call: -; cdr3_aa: CASSLVGGRWDQPQHF; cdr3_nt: TGTGCCAGCAGCTTGGTGGGGGGGCGCTGGGATCAGCCCCAGCATTTT
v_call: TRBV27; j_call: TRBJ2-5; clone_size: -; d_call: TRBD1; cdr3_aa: CASSLDRGHETQYF; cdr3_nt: TGTGCCAGCAGTTTAGACAGGGGGCATGAGACCCAGTACTTC
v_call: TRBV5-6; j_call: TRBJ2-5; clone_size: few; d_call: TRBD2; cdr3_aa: CASGLGGKVGTQYF; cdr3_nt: TGTGCCAGCGGACTCGGGGGGAAGGTTGGGACCCAGTACTTC
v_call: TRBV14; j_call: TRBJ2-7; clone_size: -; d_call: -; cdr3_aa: CASSPDLSYEQYF; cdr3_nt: TGTGCCAGCAGCCCAGACCTCTCCTACGAGCAGTACTTC
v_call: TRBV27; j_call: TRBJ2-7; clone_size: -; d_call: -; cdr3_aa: CASSFITSVHEQYF; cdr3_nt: TGTGCCAGCAGTTTTATAACTAGTGTACACGAGCAGTACTTC
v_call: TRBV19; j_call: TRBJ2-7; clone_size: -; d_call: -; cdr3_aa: CASSIRAGASESEQYF; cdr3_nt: TGTGCCAGTAGTATACGTGCGGGGGCGAGTGAAAGCGAGCAGTACTTC
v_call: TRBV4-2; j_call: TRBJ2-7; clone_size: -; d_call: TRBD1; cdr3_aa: CASSRGTGFVYEQYF; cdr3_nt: TGTGCCAGCAGCCGAGGGACAGGGTTCGTCTACGAGCAGTACTTC
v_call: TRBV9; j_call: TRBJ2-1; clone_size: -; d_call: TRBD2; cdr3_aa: CASSASGATYNEQFF; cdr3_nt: TGTGCCAGCAGCGCTAGCGGGGCCACCTACAATGAGCAGTTCTTC
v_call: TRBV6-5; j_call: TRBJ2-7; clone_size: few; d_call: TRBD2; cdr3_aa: CASSYGAGGSSYEQYF; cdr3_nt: TGTGCCAGCAGTTATGGGGCGGGAGGGAGCTCCTACGAGCAGTACTTC
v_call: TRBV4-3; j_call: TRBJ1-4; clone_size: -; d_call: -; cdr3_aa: CASSQDVGTRGGKLFF; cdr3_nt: TGCGCCAGCAGCCAAGACGTCGGGACAAGGGGTGGAAAACTGTTTTTT
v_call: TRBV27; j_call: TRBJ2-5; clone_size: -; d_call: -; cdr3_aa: CASSPRDRAGGTQYF; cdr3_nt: TGTGCCAGCAGTCCCCGGGACAGAGCGGGTGGGACCCAGTACTTC
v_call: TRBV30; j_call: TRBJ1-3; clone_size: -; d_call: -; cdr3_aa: CAWSQVGGLGASGNTIYF; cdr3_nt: TGTGCCTGGAGTCAAGTGGGTGGTTTGGGGGCATCTGGAAACACCATATATTTT
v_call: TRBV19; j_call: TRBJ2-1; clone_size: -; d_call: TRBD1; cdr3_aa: CASRGQPLYNEQFF; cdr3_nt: TGTGCCAGTAGGGGACAGCCCCTCTACAATGAGCAGTTCTTC
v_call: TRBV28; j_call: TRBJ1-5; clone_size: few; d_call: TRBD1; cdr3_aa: CASSYYRGNNQPQHF; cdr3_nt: TGTGCCAGCAGTTACTACAGGGGCAACAATCAGCCCCAGCATTTT
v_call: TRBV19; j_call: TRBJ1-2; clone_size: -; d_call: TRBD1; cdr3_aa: CASSTMGGQGDYGYTF; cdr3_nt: TGTGCCAGTAGCACCATGGGGGGACAGGGGGACTATGGCTACACCTTC
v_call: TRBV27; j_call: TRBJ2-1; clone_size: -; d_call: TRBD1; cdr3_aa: CASRQSTGWVIDEQFF; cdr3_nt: TGTGCCAGCAGACAATCGACAGGGTGGGTAATCGATGAGCAGTTCTTC
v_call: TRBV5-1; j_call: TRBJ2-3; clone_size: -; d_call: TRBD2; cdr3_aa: CASSLARESTDTQYF; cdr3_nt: TGCGCCAGCAGCTTGGCGCGGGAGAGCACAGATACGCAGTATTTT